The T cell receptor beta chain described here comes from a study of cytomegalovirus exposure and HLA in healthy donors. Vbeta (60) and Jbeta (13) primers were used in the PCR. Some clones are missing from TCRdb's copy, which holds only in-frame ones; the method was immunoSEQ multiplex PCR. The sample has roughly 250,000 clones, roughly 80% seen once. Unmatched junction bases numbered 8, after V lost 3 bases and J lost 2 bases. The CDR3 contains 16 residues. Looked up from germline, CDR1 is SGHDT and CDR2 is YYEEEE. Specimen: PBMCs. The V gene is TRBV5-6, the J gene TRBJ2-7; the match to TRBD2 covers 10 bases. The receptor comes from a girl aged 2-10 years in good health and CMV-seronegative. CDR3 coding DNA: TGTGCCAGCAGCTCAATAGCGGGGGGATCGGCCTACGAGCAGTACTTC. It is translated as CASSSIAGGSAYEQYF.